Following are 21 T cell receptor beta chains from one sample sequenced in a study of blood T cells in healthy people across ages. A second about 6 to 12 cycle PCR used barcoded and J-beta primers. In TCRdb, the 5' RACE reads were re-called with MiXCR into one record per CDR3 protein. In the table there are about 1.8 million distinct CDR3 sequences, roughly 52% of which are singletons. Sequencing input: blood. The receptors here all came from a middle-aged woman in good health.

The genes are TRBV20-1 and TRBJ1-2; D perhaps matches TRBD1 (5 bases). This CDR3 comprises 13 residues. The germline V gene encodes CDR1 DFQATT and CDR2 SNEGSKA (reference sequence). V dropped 0 bases and J dropped 7 bases, with 12 bases sitting between them. The CDR3 spells CSARDVRGGGYTF. In DNA form, the CDR3 reads TGCAGTGCTAGAGATGTAAGGGGCGGTGGCTACACCTTC.

The genes are TRBV4-1 and TRBJ2-5; 9 nucleotides agree with TRBD1. The J call may be incorrect, as the DNA end agrees better with TRBJ2-7. This CDR3 region has 16 residues. Germline CDR1 MGHRA, CDR2 YSYEKL. Here the CDR3 reads CASSQEVDRGSYEQYF. The CDR3 DNA reads as TGCGCCAGCAGCCAAGAGGTGGACAGGGGTTCGTACGAGCAGTACTTC.

This chain links TRBV7-2 with TRBJ2-1; 8 positions agree with TRBD2. Germline V gene data show CDR1 as SGHTA and CDR2 as FQGNSA. The CDR3 runs to 16 residues. Trimming cost V 6 bases and J 5 bases; bases outside gene matches: 12. The CDR3 protein is CASRRGGRGRNNEQFF. CDR3 DNA sequence: TGTGCCAGCAGACGGGGGGGCCGTGGGCGGAACAATGAGCAGTTCTTC.

This clonotype was detected a few times. The gene calls are TRBV10-3 and TRBJ2-3, with TRBD1 as a possible D gene (6 bases). The V end was cut by 0 bases, the J end by 3 bases, with 7 bases between. CDR1 and CDR2 from the germline V gene are ENHRY and SYGVKD. CDR3 length: 14 residues. The CDR3 reads CAISESTGTDTQYF. In DNA, the CDR3 is TGTGCCATCAGTGAGTCGACAGGTACAGATACGCAGTATTTT.

As concerns this clonotype: The junction departs from germline at one end; a sequencing error may be responsible. V and J are TRBV6-1 and TRBJ1-1, with no clear D. This CDR3 comprises 12 residues. Germline CDR1 reads MNHNS; CDR2 reads SASEGT. The CDR3 DNA reads TGTGCCAGCAGCGAAGTTCCAGCGGGAGCTTTCTTT. Translation gives CASSEVPAGAFF.

The V and J genes are TRBV24-1 and TRBJ2-3; 9 bases agree with TRBD1. There are 12 residues in the CDR3. Per the germline V gene, CDR1 is KGHDR and CDR2 is SFDVKD. The V and J ends lost 10 bases and 6 bases, in that order; junction bases with no gene match: 4. The chain's CDR3 is CATDRGGDTQYF. DNA of the CDR3: TGTGCCACGGACAGGGGCGGGGATACGCAGTATTTT.

The CDR3 sequence: CAISEGGREVETQYF. CDR3 DNA sequence: TGTGCCATCAGTGAAGGGGGAAGGGAGGTGGAGACCCAGTACTTC. The chain has TRBV10-3 and TRBJ2-5, with D perhaps given as TRBD1 or TRBD2 (6 bases each). V dropped 3 bases and J dropped 5 bases, with 16 bases sitting between them. CDR3 size: 15 residues. Germline CDR1 ENHRY, CDR2 SYGVKD.

J is TRBJ2-3 and V is TRBV11-2, with 9 positions matching TRBD2. The J segment lost 1 base and the V segment lost 5 bases, leaving 13 bases of the junction unmatched. The germline V gene has CDR1 SGHAT and CDR2 FQNNGV. The CDR3 has 18 residues. CDR3 in amino acids: CASSPRSPSGTGTDTQYF. DNA for the CDR3: TGTGCCAGCAGCCCCCGAAGTCCTAGCGGGACGGGCACAGATACGCAGTATTTT.

The V gene is TRBV7-2, the J gene TRBJ2-2, with D uncertain. V shed 1 base and J shed 0 bases, with 9 bases lying between them. This CDR3 is built from 16 residues. CDR1 and CDR2 from the germline V gene are SGHTA and FQGNSA. CDR3 nucleotide sequence: TGTGCCAGCAGCTTAGGGTCGGGTACGAACACCGGGGAGCTGTTTTTT. Amino acids: CASSLGSGTNTGELFF.

V gene TRBV5-1 combines with J gene TRBJ2-1, with TRBD2 matching over 12 bases. The ends lost 2 bases at V and 7 bases at J; junction bases unmatched: 7. From germline, CDR1 is SGHRS and CDR2 YFSETQ. CDR3 size: 16 residues. The CDR3 is CASSFLAGGPRNEQFF. The CDR3 DNA reads as TGCGCCAGCAGCTTCCTAGCGGGGGGGCCTCGAAATGAGCAGTTCTTC. Looking up the rest from reference TRBV5-1 and TRBJ2-1 gives the full variable domain: KAGVTQTPRYLIKTRGQQVTLSCSPISGHRSVSWYQQTPGQGLQFLFEYFSETQRNKGNFPGRFSGRQFSNSRSEMNVSTLELGDSALYLCASSFLAGGPRNEQFFGPGTRLTVL.

This clonotype was recorded many times. The rearrangement uses TRBV5-1 and TRBJ2-1; 16 bases match TRBD2. Germline lookup yields CDR1 SGHRS and CDR2 YFSETQ. The ends lost 3 bases at V and 4 bases at J; junction bases unmatched: 10. This CDR3 has 19 residues. CDR3 DNA: TGCGCCAGCAGCTCCCCCGGGACTAGCGGGGGGGCCCCTTACAATGAGCAGTTCTTC. Translation: CASSSPGTSGGAPYNEQFF.

The chain carries TRBV6-1 and TRBJ2-6, with a weak D call TRBD1 (6 bases). Germline V gene sequence: CDR1 MNHNS, CDR2 SASEGT. The CDR3 length is 15 residues. The V gene lost 11 bases and the J gene lost 4 bases, with 18 bases spanning the gap. CDR3 sequence reads: CAGLPTGMGANVLTF. The CDR3, as DNA: TGTGCCGGCCTACCCACAGGGATGGGGGCCAACGTCCTGACTTTC.

J is TRBJ2-5 and V is TRBV7-2, with D possibly being TRBD1 or TRBD2 (5 bases each). Trimming pared 0 bases from V and 2 bases from J, leaving 16 bases between. There are 17 residues in the CDR3. Germline V gene data show CDR1 as SGHTA and CDR2 as FQGNSA. The CDR3 region is CASSLATGTTIQETQYF. The CDR3 nucleotides are TGTGCCAGCAGCTTAGCCACCGGGACCACGATTCAAGAGACCCAGTACTTC.

The chain uses TRBV15 and TRBJ2-3; D unclear. CDR1 LNHNV and CDR2 YYDKDF come from the germline V gene (reference sequence). The length of the CDR3 is 14 residues. V was pared by 1 base and J by 2 bases, with 7 bases between. CDR3 amino acids: CATSRGRNTDTQYF. In nucleotides, the CDR3 is TGTGCCACCAGCAGAGGTCGGAACACAGATACGCAGTATTTT.

A few counts support this clonotype. This sequence joins TRBV11-1 and TRBJ2-5, with 10 bases that match TRBD1. Germline V gene sequence: CDR1 SGHAT, CDR2 FQDESV (reference sequence). V lost 6 bases to trimming and J lost 5 bases; unmatched junction nucleotides: 9. The CDR3 runs 15 residues. The DNA of the CDR3 is TGTGCCAGCAGTTCCGGGACAGGGGTGATGGAGACCCAGTACTTC. This gives the protein CASSSGTGVMETQYF.

V usage is TRBV7-2 and J usage is TRBJ1-6; possibly TRBD1 for D (6 bases). V was shortened by 1 base and J by 9 bases, with 13 bases between the two germline ends. The CDR3 loop spans 15 amino acids. Germline CDR1 SGHTA, CDR2 FQGNSA. This CDR3 reads CASSLEQGFGSPLHF. CDR3 in DNA: TGTGCCAGCAGCTTAGAACAGGGCTTTGGTTCACCCCTCCACTTT.

This rearrangement joins TRBV5-1 to TRBJ2-3, with D perhaps TRBD1 (7 bases). Germline assignment: CDR1 SGHRS and CDR2 YFSETQ. Trimming removed 4 bases from V and 10 bases from J, with 19 bases in between. The CDR3 is 14 residues long. CDR3 nucleotides: TGCGCCAGCAGCGTGGAGGGCGCAACAGGGGCGCAGTATTTT. It is translated as CASSVEGATGAQYF.

V is TRBV7-2 and J is TRBJ2-3; 11 bases are a match to TRBD1. The ends lost 4 bases at V and 5 bases at J; junction bases unmatched: 5. Germline V lookup: CDR1 SGHTA, CDR2 FQGNSA. The CDR3 contains 15 residues. The CDR3 DNA reads as TGTGCCAGCAGCTCTAGGGACAGGGGGGAAGATACGCAGTATTTT. As protein: CASSSRDRGEDTQYF.

The rearrangement links TRBV9 to TRBJ2-3; 9 nucleotides line up with TRBD2. CDR3 size: 16 residues. V lost 1 base to trimming and J lost 4 bases; unmatched junction nucleotides: 7. CDR1 and CDR2 (germline): SGDLS, YYNGEE. The CDR3 DNA follows: TGTGCCAGCAGCGTACCCAGCGGGGGGTTCCCAGATACGCAGTATTTT. As protein: CASSVPSGGFPDTQYF.

The chain combines TRBV6-2 or TRBV6-3 with TRBJ2-3, with 9 bases that match TRBD2. The J segment lost 0 bases and the V segment lost 5 bases, leaving 9 bases of the junction unmatched. Germline-derived CDR1 and CDR2 are MNHEY and SVGEGT. The CDR3 is 17 residues long. Here the CDR3 reads CASSGFRLAGSTDTQYF. The CDR3 DNA follows: TGTGCCAGCAGTGGTTTTCGGCTAGCGGGGAGCACAGATACGCAGTATTTT.

The V call is TRBV5-1, the J call TRBJ2-1; 8 nucleotides match TRBD1. Unmatched junction bases numbered 8, after V lost 0 bases and J lost 3 bases. The CDR3 length is 17 residues. Germline V lookup: CDR1 SGHRS, CDR2 YFSETQ. The CDR3 coding sequence is TGCGCCAGCAGCTTGGTGACAGGGGTTATAGGCTACAATGAGCAGTTCTTC. Translated: CASSLVTGVIGYNEQFF.